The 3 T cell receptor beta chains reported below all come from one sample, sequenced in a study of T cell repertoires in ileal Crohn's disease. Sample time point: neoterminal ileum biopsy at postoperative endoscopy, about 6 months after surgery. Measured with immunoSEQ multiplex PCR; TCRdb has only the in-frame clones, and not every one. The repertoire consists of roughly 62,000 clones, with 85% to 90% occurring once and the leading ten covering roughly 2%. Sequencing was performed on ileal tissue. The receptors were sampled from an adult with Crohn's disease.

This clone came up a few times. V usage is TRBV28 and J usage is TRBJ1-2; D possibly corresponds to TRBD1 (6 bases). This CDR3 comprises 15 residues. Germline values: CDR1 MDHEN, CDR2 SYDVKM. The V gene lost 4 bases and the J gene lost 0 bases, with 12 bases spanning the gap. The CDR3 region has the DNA TGTGCCAGCAGTTCAGACAGGACCTCTAACTATGGCTACACCTTC. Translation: CASSSDRTSNYGYTF.

CDR3 coding DNA: TGTGCCAGCAGCTGGGACAGGGGGCTTGATTCACCCCTCCACTTT. Its protein is CASSWDRGLDSPLHF. The chain couples TRBV5-6 to TRBJ1-6, with 12 positions matching TRBD1. There are 15 residues in the CDR3. CDR1 is SGHDT and CDR2 is YYEEEE in the germline V gene. The ends lost 3 bases at V and 8 bases at J; junction bases unmatched: 3.

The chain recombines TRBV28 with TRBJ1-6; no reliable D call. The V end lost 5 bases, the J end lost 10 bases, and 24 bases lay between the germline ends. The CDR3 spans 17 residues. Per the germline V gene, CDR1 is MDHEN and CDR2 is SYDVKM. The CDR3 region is CASSAQTSDHRKSPLHF. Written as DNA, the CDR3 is TGTGCCAGCAGTGCCCAGACATCGGATCATCGGAAATCACCCCTCCACTTT.